This T cell receptor beta chain was sequenced in a study of blood T cell repertoires in COVID-19. Study background: Sites across the United States, Italy and Spain contributed samples from acute and convalescent COVID-19.

The germline CDR1 and CDR2 sequences are SQVTM and ANQGSEA. This CDR3 is 11 amino acids long. The ends were cut back, 5 bases at V and 5 bases at J, with 9 bases in the middle. Data came from immunoSEQ multiplex PCR; TCRdb stores just in-frame clones and leaves some out. The sample yields about 46,000 clones, over 70% seen once. This clone was observed a single time. This receptor was identified in a woman of 80 years or more with acute or convalescent COVID-19. V and J are TRBV29-1 and TRBJ2-5; D remains ambiguous. Sequences were obtained from peripheral blood. CDR3 amino acids: CSVLVEETQYF. In nucleotides, the CDR3 is TGCAGCGTTCTAGTTGAGGAGACCCAGTACTTC.